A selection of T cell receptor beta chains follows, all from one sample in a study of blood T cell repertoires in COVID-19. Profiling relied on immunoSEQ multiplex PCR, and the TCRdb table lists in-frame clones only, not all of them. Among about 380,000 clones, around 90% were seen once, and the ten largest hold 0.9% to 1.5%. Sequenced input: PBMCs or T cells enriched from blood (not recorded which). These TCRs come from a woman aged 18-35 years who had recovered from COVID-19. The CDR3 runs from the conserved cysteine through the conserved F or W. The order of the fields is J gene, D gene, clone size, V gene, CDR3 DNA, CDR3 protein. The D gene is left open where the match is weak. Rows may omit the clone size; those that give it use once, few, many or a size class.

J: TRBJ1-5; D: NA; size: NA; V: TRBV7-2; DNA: TGTGCCAGCAGTTCTTTCGGGGAAGTCTCCAATCAGCCCCAGCATTTT; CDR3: CASSSFGEVSNQPQHF
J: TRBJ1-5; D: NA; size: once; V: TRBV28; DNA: TGTGCCAGCAGCCCTGTTTCGGGCAATCAGCCCCAGCATTTT; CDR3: CASSPVSGNQPQHF
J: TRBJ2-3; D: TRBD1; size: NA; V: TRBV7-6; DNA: TGTGCCAGCAGTACCGACAGGGGATTCGCAGATACGCAGTATTTT; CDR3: CASSTDRGFADTQYF
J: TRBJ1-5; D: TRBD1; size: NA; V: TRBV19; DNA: TGTGCCAGTAGTATAGATCTGCGGACAGGGAGGGATCAGCCCCAGCATTTT; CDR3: CASSIDLRTGRDQPQHF
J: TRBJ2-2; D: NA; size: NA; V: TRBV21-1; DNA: TGTGCCAGCAGCAGAAGGGGGACAGGGAAAATTGACACCGGGGAGCTGTTTTTT; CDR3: CASSRRGTGKIDTGELFF
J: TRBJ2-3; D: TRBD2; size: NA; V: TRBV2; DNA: TGTGCCAGCGGTACTAGCGGGTTGGTAACGCAGTATTTT; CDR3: CASGTSGLVTQYF
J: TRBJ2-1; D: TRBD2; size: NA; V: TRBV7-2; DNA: TGTGCCAGCAGCTCCTCGTCTGCGGGGGGCCTATACAATGAGCAGTTCTTC; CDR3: CASSSSSAGGLYNEQFF
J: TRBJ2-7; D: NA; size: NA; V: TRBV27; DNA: TGTGCCAGCAGTCCAACCTACAGGGTAGGCACCTACGAGCAGTACTTC; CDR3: CASSPTYRVGTYEQYF
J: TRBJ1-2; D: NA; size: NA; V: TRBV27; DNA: TGTGCCAGCAGTCTACGGGGAACTAACTATGGCTACACCTTC; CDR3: CASSLRGTNYGYTF
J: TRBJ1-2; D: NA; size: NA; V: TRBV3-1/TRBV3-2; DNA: TGTGCCAGCAGCCAACGGACTGAGAACTATGGCTACACCTTC; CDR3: CASSQRTENYGYTF
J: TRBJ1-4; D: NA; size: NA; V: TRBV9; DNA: TGTGCCAGCAGCCCCCGGGGGGCGGATGAAAAACTGTTTTTT; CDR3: CASSPRGADEKLFF
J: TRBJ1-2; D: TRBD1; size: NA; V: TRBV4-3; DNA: TGCGCCAGCAGCCCTTCCGCGCTAGGGGGCGTTAACTATGGCTACACCTTC; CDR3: CASSPSALGGVNYGYTF
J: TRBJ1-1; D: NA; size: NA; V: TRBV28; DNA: TGTGCCACCAACCTACTACAGGGAGCAAGCACTGAAGCTTTCTTT; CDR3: CATNLLQGASTEAFF
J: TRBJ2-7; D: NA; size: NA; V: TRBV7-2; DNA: TGTGCCAGCGGTAACAGGGTAACAGACGAGCAGTACTTC; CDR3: CASGNRVTDEQYF
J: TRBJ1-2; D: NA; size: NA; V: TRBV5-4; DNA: TGTGCCAGCAGCTTGGAATCAGGGAGGCGGAACTATGGCTACACCTTC; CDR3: CASSLESGRRNYGYTF
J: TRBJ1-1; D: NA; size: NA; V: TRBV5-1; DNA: TGCGCCAGCAGCTTGCTTCTACAGGCCTCTAGCACTGAAGCTTTCTTT; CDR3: CASSLLLQASSTEAFF
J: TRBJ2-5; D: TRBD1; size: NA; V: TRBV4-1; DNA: TGCGCCAGCAGCCGGGCCGGGACAGGGGGCAAGGGCCAAGAGACCCAGTACTTC; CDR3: CASSRAGTGGKGQETQYF
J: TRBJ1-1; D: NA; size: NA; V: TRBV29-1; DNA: TGCGGAATAAAGGGGAACCCCACTGAAGCTTTCTTT; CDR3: CGIKGNPTEAFF
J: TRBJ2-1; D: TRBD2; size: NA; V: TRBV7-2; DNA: TGTGCCAGCAGCTTGGCCGGGACTAGCGGCAACAATGAGCAGTTCTTC; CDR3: CASSLAGTSGNNEQFF
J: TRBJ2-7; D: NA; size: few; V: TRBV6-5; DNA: TGTGCCAGCAGCCATGGGCCCGAGCAGTACTTC; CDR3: CASSHGPEQYF
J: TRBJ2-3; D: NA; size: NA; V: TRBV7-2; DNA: TGTGCCAGCAGCTCTGGGGCGGGGGCCCGCACAGATACGCAGTATTTT; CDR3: CASSSGAGARTDTQYF
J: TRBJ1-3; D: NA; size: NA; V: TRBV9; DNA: TGTGCCAGCAGCGTAGCTCCGGGTTGTACTGGAAACACCATATATTTT; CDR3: CASSVAPGCTGNTIYF
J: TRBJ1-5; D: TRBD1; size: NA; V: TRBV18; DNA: TGTGCCAGCTCACCCTCCGGCGGACAGGGAAGAAATCAGCCCCAGCATTTT; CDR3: CASSPSGGQGRNQPQHF
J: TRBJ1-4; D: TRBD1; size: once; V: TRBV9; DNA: TGTGCCAGCAGCGCCGGACAGGGCCTCAGGGAAAAACTGTTTTTT; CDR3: CASSAGQGLREKLFF
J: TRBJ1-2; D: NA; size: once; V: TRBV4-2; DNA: TGTGCCAGCAGCCAAGAGGACATACTCGGCTACACCTTC; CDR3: CASSQEDILGYTF
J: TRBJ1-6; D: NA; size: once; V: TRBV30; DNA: TGTGCCTGGAGTGTACTCAGGGACTATAATTCACCCCTCCACTTT; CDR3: CAWSVLRDYNSPLHF
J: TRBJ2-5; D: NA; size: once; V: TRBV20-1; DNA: TGCAGTGCTAGTGCCCGTGGGGGCGAGGAGACCCAGTACTTC; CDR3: CSASARGGEETQYF
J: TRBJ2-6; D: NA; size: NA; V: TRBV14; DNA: TGTGCCAGCAGCCGACAGTCCTCCGGGGCCAACGTCCTGACTTTC; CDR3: CASSRQSSGANVLTF
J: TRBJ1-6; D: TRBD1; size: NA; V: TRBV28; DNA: TGTGCCAGCAGTTTAGGGGTAGGGGGGACAGCGGGTTCACCCCTCCACTTT; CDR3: CASSLGVGGTAGSPLHF
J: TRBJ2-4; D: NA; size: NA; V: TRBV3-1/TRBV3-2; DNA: TGTGCCAGCAGCCAAGGGTCGGGGGTGAACATTCAGTACTTC; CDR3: CASSQGSGVNIQYF
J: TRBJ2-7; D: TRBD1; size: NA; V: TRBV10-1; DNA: TGCGCCAGCAGTGCCGGGACAGGGAGAGTCTACGAGCAGTACTTC; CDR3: CASSAGTGRVYEQYF
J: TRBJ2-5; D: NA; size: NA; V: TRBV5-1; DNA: TGCGCCAGCAGCGTCATCAGGCACCAAGAGACCCAGTACTTC; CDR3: CASSVIRHQETQYF
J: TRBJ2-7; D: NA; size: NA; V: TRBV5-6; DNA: TGTGCCAGCAGCTCAGTCGGTAGACAGGAGATCTCCTACGAGCAGTACTTC; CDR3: CASSSVGRQEISYEQYF
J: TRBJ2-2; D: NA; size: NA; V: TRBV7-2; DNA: TGTGCCAGTACAAGCGACACCGGGGAGCTGTTTTTT; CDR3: CASTSDTGELFF
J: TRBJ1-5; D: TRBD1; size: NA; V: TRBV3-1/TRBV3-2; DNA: TGTGCCAGCAGCCAAGGGGACAGGGCATCCAATCAGCCCCAGCATTTT; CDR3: CASSQGDRASNQPQHF
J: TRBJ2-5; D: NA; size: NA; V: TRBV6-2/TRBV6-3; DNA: TGTGCCAGCAGTTACTCTTCCAGGGTAAACCAAGAGACCCAGTACTTC; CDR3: CASSYSSRVNQETQYF
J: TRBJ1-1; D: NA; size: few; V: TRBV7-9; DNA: TGTGCCAGCAGTCCCGGGTCGGAGAACACTGAAGCTTTCTTT; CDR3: CASSPGSENTEAFF
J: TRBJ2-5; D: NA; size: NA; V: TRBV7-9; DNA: TGTGCCAGCAGCTTAGGAGGGGGAGAGACCCAGTACTTC; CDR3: CASSLGGGETQYF
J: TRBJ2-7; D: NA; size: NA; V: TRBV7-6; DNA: TGTGCCAGCAGCCTAACAGGACCGCAGTACTTC; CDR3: CASSLTGPQYF
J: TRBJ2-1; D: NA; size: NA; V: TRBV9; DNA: TGTGCCAGCAGCCCGGGCGGGCTACCCTACAATGAGCAGTTCTTC; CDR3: CASSPGGLPYNEQFF
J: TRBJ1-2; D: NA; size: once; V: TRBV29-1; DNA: TGCAGCGTTGTGGCCCAAACCAGACAGGCCGCTAACTATGGCTACACCTTC; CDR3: CSVVAQTRQAANYGYTF
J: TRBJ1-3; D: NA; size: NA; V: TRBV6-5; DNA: TGTGCCAGCAGTTACTCGACACTCTCTGGAAACACCATATATTTT; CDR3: CASSYSTLSGNTIYF
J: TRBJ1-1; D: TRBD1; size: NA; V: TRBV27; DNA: TGTGCCAGCAGTTTAAAGGGGGCGCGGACTGAAGCTTTCTTT; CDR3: CASSLKGARTEAFF
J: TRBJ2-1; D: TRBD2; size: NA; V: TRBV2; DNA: TGTGCCAGCAGCCCCCGGGGACTAGCGAATGGAAGGAATGAGCAGTTCTTC; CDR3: CASSPRGLANGRNEQFF
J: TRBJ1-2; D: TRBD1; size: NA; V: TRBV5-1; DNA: TGCGCCAGCAGCTTCACAGGGGGGGGCTATGGCTACACCTTC; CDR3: CASSFTGGGYGYTF
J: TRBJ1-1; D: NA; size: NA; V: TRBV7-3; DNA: TGTGCCAGCAGCTTGGTACGGACATCTGAAGCTTTCTTT; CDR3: CASSLVRTSEAFF
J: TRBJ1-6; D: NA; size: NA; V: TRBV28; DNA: TGTGCCAGCAGTTCACCACAGGGTGGAAATTCACCCCTCCACTTT; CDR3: CASSSPQGGNSPLHF